The text below deals with one T cell receptor beta chain. Its cognate antigen is unknown. Profiled with immunoSEQ multiplex PCR; TCRdb holds only in-frame clones, not every one. Of approximately 73,000 clones detected, roughly 85% appear once; the ten largest clones hold roughly 3.1%. The sample comes from a study of T cell responses to AZD1222 COVID-19 vaccine. Study-level information: Pooled together were second doses at about 4 or about 12 weeks. Overall study findings and caveats: Of the AZD1222 recipients, only 5 to 7 were seropositive at baseline. Most donors were white British and more were female, and clonal diversity was possibly underestimated. It was only after the peak T cell response that any repertoires were sampled.

The CDR3 is made up of 15 amino acids. V shed 4 bases and J shed 8 bases, with 18 bases lying between them. Germline lookup yields CDR1 KGHSH and CDR2 LQKENI. The source material was peripheral blood, sampled on day 0 of AZD1222 vaccination. The TCR sequence derives from an adult in good health. The V and J genes are TRBV18 and TRBJ1-5, with D unresolved. CDR3: CASSLGYGSEEPQHF. CDR3 sequence (DNA): TGTGCCAGCTCACTAGGGTACGGGTCTGAGGAGCCCCAGCATTTT.